This T cell receptor (beta chain) was captured in a study of blood T cell repertoires in COVID-19. In the study overall: PBMCs, B-cell-depleted T cells, or T cells were the source of the cDNA or gDNA that made up the material.

This CDR3 comprises 15 residues. Germline CDR1 and CDR2: SGHTA and FQGNSA. J lost 6 bases, V lost 4 bases, and 8 bases had no gene match. This table comes from immunoSEQ multiplex PCR, and its TCRdb copy is limited to in-frame clones, with some not included. The table lists roughly 330,000 clones, approximately 88% of them singletons, with about 5% in the top ten. The V gene is TRBV7-2, the J gene TRBJ2-7; 11 positions agree with TRBD2. Input material: PBMCs or T cells enriched from blood (not recorded which). The sequence came from a man aged 30-40 years who had recovered from COVID-19. The CDR3 reads CASSYSGGASPEQYF. The CDR3 DNA reads as TGTGCCAGCAGCTATAGCGGGGGGGCGAGCCCCGAGCAGTACTTC.